The clone carrying this T cell receptor beta chain was detected a few times. Its antigen is unidentified. Trimming cost V 0 bases and J 10 bases, with 5 bases left between them. CDR3 length equals 11 residues. Germline CDR1 SGHRS, CDR2 YFSETQ. This sample stems from a study of naive and memory T cell subsets. The study's findings and limits: The power law exponent of TCR abundance differed between naive and memory cells. Findings for naive and memory subsets could not be checked against ground truth. Expression changes during T cell differentiation may affect RNA-based TCR counts.

The beta constant-region primer was an equimolar mix of two oligonucleotides covering TRBC1 and TRBC2. An oligonucleotide with the SP2 primer and a 12-nucleotide UMI was ligated to the cDNA 3' end. TCRdb recomputed calls from the UMI-ligation and nested PCR reads with MiXCR, one row per CDR3 protein. The table includes 130,000 to 150,000 distinct CDR3 sequences, 15% to 20% detected once. This chain joins TRBV5-1 and TRBJ2-1, with a weak D call TRBD1 (5 bases). The source of this sequence is a human donor in good health. The sequenced material came from naive CD4+ T cells from blood. The CDR3 bases are TGCGCCAGCAGCTTGGGGACAGAGCAGTTCTTC. Amino acid sequence: CASSLGTEQFF.